The entry that follows covers one T cell receptor beta chain sequence. This clonotype was recorded at least ten times. The clone's antigen remains unknown. Base-call qualities are not available, and no considerably larger clone is one nucleotide away. A case-control design nested within a healthcare worker cohort in London, UK, was used, with weekly nasopharyngeal swab PCR tests and blood sampling performed. Healthcare workers were enrolled in the week of the UK lockdown, from 23 to 31 March 2020, and were followed every week for up to roughly 15 weeks. The sample is drawn from a study of early T cells in non-severe SARS-CoV-2 infection (TCRdb year 2021). With respect to the entire study: TCR sequencing used bulk RNA from unsorted whole blood, so alpha and beta chains could not be paired.

Library construction relied on 5' RACE. Sequencer: NextSeq 500. The TCR library protocol attached unique molecular identifiers to individual cDNA molecules to correct for sequencing error and PCR bias. Both TCR alpha and beta chains were sequenced, and tight co-correlation was observed between alpha and beta sequence abundances in each sample. In the source study's methods: V gene, J gene and CDR3 annotation of TCR sequences was performed with Decombinator V4. Expanded TCRs were defined as changing significantly between any two time points under a Poisson model with p below 0.0001. Abundances of TCRs were expressed as counts per million after normalisation to the total number of TCRs sequenced in each sample. MAIT TCRs were defined by TRAV1-2 paired with TRAJ12, TRAJ20 or TRAJ33, and iNKT TCRs by TRAV10 paired with TRAJ18. A search of VDJdb, accessed on 1 November 2021, was run for TCRs annotated to CMV, EBV and SARS-CoV-2, with TCRs annotated for multiple antigens excluded. Using fastp at Q25 and MiXCR, TCRdb reprocessed the public reads and kept productive beta chains. Entries that share a CDR3 protein sequence are merged under the most common genes and DNA. The V and J calls follow TCRdb's processing rather than the paper's. The sample records approximately 65,000 distinct CDR3 sequences, approximately 11% of which are singletons. Roughly 6% of the sample belongs to the ten largest clones.

V sheds 0 bases and J sheds 4 bases, leaving 6 bases between their ends. Reading the germline V gene (reference sequence) gives CDR1 DFQATT and CDR2 SNEGSKA. From its cysteine to its phenylalanine, the CDR3 spans 13 amino acids. Just the 39-base CDR3 DNA is kept, in frame starting at base 1. Study-wide findings and limitations: VDJdb matching was skewed toward anti-spike CD8 responses, so virus-specific expansions were likely underestimated and private and CD4 specificities were missed.

The chain couples TRBV20-1 to TRBJ2-2; no D segment can be confidently identified. This receptor was obtained from an adult who was a healthcare worker with PCR-confirmed SARS-CoV-2 infection or an uninfected control (not recorded which). What was sequenced was whole blood. The CDR3 has the sequence CSAREAVTGELFF. The sequenced DNA is TGCAGTGCTAGAGAGGCTGTCACCGGGGAGCTGTTTTTT.